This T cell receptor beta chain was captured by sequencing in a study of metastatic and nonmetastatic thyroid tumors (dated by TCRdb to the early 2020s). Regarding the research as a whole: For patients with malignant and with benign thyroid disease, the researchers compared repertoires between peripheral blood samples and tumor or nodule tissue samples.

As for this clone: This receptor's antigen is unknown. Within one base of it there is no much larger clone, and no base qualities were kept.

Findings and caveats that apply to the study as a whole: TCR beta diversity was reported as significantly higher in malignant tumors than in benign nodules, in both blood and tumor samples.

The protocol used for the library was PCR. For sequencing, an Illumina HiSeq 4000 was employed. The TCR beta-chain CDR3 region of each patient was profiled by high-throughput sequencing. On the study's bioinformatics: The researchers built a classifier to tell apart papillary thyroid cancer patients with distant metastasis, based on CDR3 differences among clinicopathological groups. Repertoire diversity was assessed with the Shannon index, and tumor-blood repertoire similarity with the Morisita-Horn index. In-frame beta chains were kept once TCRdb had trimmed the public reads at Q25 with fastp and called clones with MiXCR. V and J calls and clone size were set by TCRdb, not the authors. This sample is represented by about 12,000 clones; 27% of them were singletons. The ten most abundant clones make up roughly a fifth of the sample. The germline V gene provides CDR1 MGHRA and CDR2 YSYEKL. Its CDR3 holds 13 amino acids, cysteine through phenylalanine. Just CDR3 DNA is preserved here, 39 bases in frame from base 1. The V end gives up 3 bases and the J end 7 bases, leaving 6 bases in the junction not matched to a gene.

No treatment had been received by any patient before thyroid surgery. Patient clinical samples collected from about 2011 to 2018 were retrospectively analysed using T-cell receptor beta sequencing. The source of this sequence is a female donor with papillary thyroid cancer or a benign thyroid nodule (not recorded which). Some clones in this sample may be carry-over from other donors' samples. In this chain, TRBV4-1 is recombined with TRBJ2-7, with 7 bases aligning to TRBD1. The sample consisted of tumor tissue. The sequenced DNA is TGCGCCAGCAGCCAGGGAAGGGGGCAGGAGCAGTACTTC. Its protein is CASSQGRGQEQYF.